These T cell receptor beta chains were read from a single sample in a study of T cells after yellow fever vaccination. TCRdb re-analysed the 5' RACE reads in MiXCR, keeping a single row per CDR3 protein. Of 250,000 to 300,000 distinct CDR3 sequences listed, around 5.2% are singletons. This material consisted of CD4+ T cells sorted from PBMCs, taken on the day of the yellow fever booster vaccination. The receptor source for this set is a man in his late teens or twenties who received the YFV17D yellow fever vaccine. Both conserved end residues are part of each CDR3. Fields, in order: clone size, J gene, V gene, D gene, CDR3 protein, CDR3 DNA. A D gene is named only where the DNA matches it firmly. Rows give clone size only sometimes, using once, few, many, or a class for an expanded clone.

>.|TRBJ1-1|TRBV11-2|.
CASSPRSQAEAFF
TGTGCCAGCAGCCCCAGGTCGCAGGCTGAAGCTTTCTTT
>.|TRBJ1-1|TRBV7-2|TRBD1
CASSLRPTGGNTEAFF
TGTGCCAGCAGCTTAAGGCCCACAGGGGGCAACACTGAAGCTTTCTTT
>.|TRBJ1-1|TRBV2|TRBD1
CASSGPGGKAFF
TGTGCCAGCAGTGGTCCAGGGGGGAAAGCTTTCTTT
>.|TRBJ2-1|TRBV2|.
CASINSWTYNEQFF
TGTGCCAGCATTAACAGTTGGACCTACAATGAGCAGTTCTTC
>.|TRBJ1-6|TRBV5-1|.
CASSLEAGAYNSPLHF
TGCGCCAGCAGCTTGGAGGCAGGGGCTTATAATTCACCCCTCCACTTT
>many|TRBJ1-2|TRBV12-3/TRBV12-4|TRBD1
CASSFGGTDGGYTF
TGTGCCAGCAGTTTCGGAGGGACAGATGGTGGCTACACCTTC
>few|TRBJ2-5|TRBV6-2/TRBV6-3|TRBD1
CASSIRRDRGRETQYF
TGTGCCAGCAGTATACGCCGCGACAGGGGTAGGGAGACCCAGTACTTC
>few|TRBJ2-5|TRBV20-1|.
CSASLNTGETQYF
TGCAGTGCTAGTCTGAACACCGGGGAGACCCAGTACTTC
>few|TRBJ2-2|TRBV6-4|.
CASSYRDSGELFF
TGTGCCAGCAGCTACCGGGACTCCGGGGAGCTGTTTTTT
>.|TRBJ1-1|TRBV20-1|.
CSAREARGMNTEAFF
TGCAGTGCTAGAGAGGCAAGGGGCATGAACACTGAAGCTTTCTTT
>.|TRBJ1-5|TRBV14|.
CASSRPKDQPQHF
TGTGCCAGCAGCCGACCCAAGGATCAGCCCCAGCATTTT
>.|TRBJ2-5|TRBV10-3|TRBD1
CAISEYRGTQYF
TGTGCCATCAGTGAGTACAGGGGAACCCAGTACTTC
>once|TRBJ1-1|TRBV29-1|.
CSVAPRAGFEAFF
TGCAGCGTTGCCCCCAGGGCTGGGTTTGAAGCTTTCTTT